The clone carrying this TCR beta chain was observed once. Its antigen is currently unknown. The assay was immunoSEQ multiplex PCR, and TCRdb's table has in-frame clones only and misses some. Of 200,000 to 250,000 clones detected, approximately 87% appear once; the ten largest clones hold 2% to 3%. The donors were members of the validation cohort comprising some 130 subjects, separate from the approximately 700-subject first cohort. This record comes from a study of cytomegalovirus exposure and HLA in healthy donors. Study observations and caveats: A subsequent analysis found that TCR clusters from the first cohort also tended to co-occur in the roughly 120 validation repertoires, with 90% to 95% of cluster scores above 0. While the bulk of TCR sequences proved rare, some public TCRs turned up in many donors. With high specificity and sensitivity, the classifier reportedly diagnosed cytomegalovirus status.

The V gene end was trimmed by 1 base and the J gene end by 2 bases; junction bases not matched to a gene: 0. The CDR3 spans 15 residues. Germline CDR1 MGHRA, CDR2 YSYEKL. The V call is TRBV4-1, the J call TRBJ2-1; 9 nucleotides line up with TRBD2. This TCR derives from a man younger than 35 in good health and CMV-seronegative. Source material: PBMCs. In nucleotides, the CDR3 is TGCGCCAGCAGCCAAGGCGGGGGGGCCTACAATGAGCAGTTCTTC. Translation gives CASSQGGGAYNEQFF.